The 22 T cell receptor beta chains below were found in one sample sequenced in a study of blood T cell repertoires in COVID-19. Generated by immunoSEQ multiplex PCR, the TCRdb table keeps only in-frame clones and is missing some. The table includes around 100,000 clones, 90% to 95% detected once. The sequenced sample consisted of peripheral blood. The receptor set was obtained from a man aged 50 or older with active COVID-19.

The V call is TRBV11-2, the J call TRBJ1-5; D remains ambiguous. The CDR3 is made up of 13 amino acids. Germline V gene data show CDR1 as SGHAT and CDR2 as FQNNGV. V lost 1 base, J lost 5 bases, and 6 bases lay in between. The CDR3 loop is CASSLVTDQPQHF. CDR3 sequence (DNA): TGTGCCAGCAGCTTAGTAACGGATCAGCCCCAGCATTTT.

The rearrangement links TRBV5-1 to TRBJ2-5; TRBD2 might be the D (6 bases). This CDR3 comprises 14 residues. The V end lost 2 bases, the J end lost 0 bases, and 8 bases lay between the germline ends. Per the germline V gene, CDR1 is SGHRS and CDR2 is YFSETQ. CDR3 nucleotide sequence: TGCGCCAGCAGCTTTTGGAGGGACCAAGAGACCCAGTACTTC. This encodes CASSFWRDQETQYF.

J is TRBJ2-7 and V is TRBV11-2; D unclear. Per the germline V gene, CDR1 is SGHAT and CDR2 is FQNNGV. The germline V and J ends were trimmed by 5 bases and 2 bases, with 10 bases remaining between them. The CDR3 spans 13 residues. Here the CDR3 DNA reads TGTGCCAGCAGCCTAAGTTCCCCCTACGAGCAGTACGTC. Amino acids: CASSLSSPYEQYV.

The chain's CDR3 is CASTKARVSGANEKLFF. The CDR3 nucleotides read TGTGCCAGCACCAAGGCCAGGGTGTCGGGGGCTAATGAAAAACTGTTTTTT. This chain connects TRBV21-1 to TRBJ1-4. TRBV21-1 is assigned pseudogene status. The CDR3 length is 17 residues.

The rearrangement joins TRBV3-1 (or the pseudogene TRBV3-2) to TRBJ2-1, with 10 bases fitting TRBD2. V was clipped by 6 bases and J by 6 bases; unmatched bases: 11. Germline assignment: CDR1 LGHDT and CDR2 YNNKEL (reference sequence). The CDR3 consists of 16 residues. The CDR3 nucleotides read TGTGCCAGCAGTCCAGTCCTAGCGGGGGCGGGCAATGAGCAGTTCTTC. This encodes CASSPVLAGAGNEQFF.

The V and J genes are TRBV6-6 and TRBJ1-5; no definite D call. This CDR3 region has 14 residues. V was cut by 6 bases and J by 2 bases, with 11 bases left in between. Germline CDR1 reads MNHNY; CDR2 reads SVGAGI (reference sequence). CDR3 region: CASRDLGGNQPQHF. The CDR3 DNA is TGTGCCAGCAGGGACTTAGGTGGCAATCAGCCCCAGCATTTT.

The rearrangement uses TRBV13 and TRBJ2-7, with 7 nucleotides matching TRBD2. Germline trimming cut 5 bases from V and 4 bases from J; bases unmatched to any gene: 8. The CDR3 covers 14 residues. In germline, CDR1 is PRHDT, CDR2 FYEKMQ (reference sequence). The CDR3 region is CASSPGRALYEQYV. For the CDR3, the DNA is TGTGCCAGCAGCCCAGGGAGGGCCTTGTACGAGCAGTACGTC.

Here the CDR3 reads CASGREGLASDTQYF. DNA of the CDR3: TGTGCTAGTGGCCGCGAGGGACTAGCCTCGGATACGCAGTATTTT. The chain joins TRBV12-5 to TRBJ2-3; 9 bases agree with TRBD2. Trimming at V came to 6 bases and at J to 6 bases, leaving 10 bases not matched to a gene. Germline CDR1 reads LGHNT; CDR2 reads FRNRAP. The CDR3 runs 15 residues.

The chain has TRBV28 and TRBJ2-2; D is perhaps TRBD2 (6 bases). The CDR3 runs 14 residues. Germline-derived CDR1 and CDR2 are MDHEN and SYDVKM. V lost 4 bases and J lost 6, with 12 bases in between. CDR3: CASSSAGTSGELFF. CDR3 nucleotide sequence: TGTGCCAGCAGTTCAGCAGGGACTTCCGGGGAGCTGTTTTTT.

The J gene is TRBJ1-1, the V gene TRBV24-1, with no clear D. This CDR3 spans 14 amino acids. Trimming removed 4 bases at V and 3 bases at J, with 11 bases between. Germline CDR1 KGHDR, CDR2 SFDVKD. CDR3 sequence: CATSDPDKYTEAFF. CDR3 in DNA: TGTGCCACCAGTGACCCCGACAAATACACTGAAGCTTTCTTT.

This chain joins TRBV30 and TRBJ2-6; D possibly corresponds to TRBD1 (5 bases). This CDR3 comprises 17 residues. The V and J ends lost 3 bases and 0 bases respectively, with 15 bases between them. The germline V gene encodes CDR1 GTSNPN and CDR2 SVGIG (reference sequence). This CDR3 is CAWSAATAVSGANVLTF. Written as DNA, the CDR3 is TGTGCCTGGAGCGCCGCGACAGCAGTCTCTGGGGCCAACGTCCTGACTTTC.

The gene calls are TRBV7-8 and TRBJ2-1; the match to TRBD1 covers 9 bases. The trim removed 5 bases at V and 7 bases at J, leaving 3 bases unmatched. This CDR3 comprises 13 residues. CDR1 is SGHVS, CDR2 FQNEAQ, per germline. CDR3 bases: TGTGCCAGCAGCCTCGACAGGGGGAATGAGCAGTTCTTC. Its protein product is CASSLDRGNEQFF. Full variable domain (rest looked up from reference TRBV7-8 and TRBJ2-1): GAGVSQSPRYKVAKRGQDVALRCDPISGHVSLFWYQQALGQGPEFLTYFQNEAQLDKSGLPSDRFFAERPEGSVSTLKIQRTQQEDSAVYLCASSLDRGNEQFFGPGTRLTVL.

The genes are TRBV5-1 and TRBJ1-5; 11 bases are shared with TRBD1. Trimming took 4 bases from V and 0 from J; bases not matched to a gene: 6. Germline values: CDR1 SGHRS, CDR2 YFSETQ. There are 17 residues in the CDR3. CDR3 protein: CASSPGTGGYSNQPQHF. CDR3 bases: TGCGCCAGCAGCCCGGGGACAGGGGGTTATAGCAATCAGCCCCAGCATTTT. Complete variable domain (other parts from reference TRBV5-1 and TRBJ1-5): KAGVTQTPRYLIKTRGQQVTLSCSPISGHRSVSWYQQTPGQGLQFLFEYFSETQRNKGNFPGRFSGRQFSNSRSEMNVSTLELGDSALYLCASSPGTGGYSNQPQHFGDGTRLSIL.

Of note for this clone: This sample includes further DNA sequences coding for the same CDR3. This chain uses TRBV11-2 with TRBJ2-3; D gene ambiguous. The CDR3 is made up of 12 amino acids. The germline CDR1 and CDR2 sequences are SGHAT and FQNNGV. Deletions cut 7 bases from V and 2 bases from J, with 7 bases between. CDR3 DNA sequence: TGTGCCAGCACCCCCTCCACAGATACGCAGTATTTT. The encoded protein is CASTPSTDTQYF.

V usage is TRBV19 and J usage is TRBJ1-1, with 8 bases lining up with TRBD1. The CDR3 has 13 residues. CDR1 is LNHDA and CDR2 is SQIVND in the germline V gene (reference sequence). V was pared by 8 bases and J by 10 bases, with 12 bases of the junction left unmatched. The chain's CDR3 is CASRSTGAEVAFF. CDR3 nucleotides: TGTGCCAGTCGATCGACAGGGGCAGAGGTAGCTTTCTTT.

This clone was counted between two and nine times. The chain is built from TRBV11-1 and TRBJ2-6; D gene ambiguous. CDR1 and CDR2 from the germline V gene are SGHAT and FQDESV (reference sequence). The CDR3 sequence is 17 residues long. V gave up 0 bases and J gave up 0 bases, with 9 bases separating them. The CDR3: CASSLALSTSGANVLTF. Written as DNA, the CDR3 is TGTGCCAGCAGCTTAGCGTTATCTACCTCTGGGGCCAACGTCCTGACTTTC.

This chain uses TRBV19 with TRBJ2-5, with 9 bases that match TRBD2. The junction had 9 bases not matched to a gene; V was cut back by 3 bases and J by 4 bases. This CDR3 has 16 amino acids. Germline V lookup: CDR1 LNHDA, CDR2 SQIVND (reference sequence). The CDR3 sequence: CASSIRGAGGGETQYF. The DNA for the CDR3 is TGTGCCAGTAGTATTCGGGGAGCGGGAGGCGGAGAGACCCAGTACTTC.

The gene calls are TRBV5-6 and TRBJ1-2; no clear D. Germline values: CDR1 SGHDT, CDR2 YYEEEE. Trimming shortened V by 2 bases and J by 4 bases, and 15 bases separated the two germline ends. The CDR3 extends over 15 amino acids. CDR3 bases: TGTGCCAGCAGCTTTACACTAGTCGGGGTCTATGGCTACACCTTC. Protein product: CASSFTLVGVYGYTF.

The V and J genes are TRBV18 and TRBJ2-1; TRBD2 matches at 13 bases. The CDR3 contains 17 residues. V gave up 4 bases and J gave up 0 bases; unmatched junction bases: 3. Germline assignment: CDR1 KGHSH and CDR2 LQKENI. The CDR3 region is CASSRGTSGTSYNEQFF. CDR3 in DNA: TGTGCCAGCTCACGAGGGACTAGCGGGACCTCCTACAATGAGCAGTTCTTC.

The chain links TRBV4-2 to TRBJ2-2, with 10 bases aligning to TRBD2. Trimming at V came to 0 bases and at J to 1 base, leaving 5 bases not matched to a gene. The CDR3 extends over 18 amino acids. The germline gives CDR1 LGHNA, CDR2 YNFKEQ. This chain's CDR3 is CASSQDLIAGGNTGELFF. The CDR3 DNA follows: TGTGCCAGCAGCCAAGATCTAATAGCGGGGGGGAACACCGGGGAGCTGTTTTTT.

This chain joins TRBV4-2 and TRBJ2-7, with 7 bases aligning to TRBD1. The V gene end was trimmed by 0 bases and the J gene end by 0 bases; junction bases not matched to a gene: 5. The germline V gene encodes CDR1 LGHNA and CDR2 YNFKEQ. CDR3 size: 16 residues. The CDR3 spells CASSQDRQGPSYEQYF. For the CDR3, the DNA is TGTGCCAGCAGCCAAGATAGACAGGGACCCTCCTACGAGCAGTACTTC.

CDR3 DNA sequence: TGTGCCAGCAGCATCCGACAGGCTACCACAGATACGCAGTATTTT. Residues: CASSIRQATTDTQYF. The chain carries TRBV7-9 and TRBJ2-3; a possible D gene is TRBD1 (6 bases). CDR1 SEHNR and CDR2 FQNEAQ come from the germline V gene (reference sequence). CDR3 length: 15 residues. The V end lost 5 bases, the J end lost 2 bases, and 14 bases lay between the germline ends. The whole variable domain, filled in from reference TRBV7-9 and TRBJ2-3, reads DTGVSQNPRHKITKRGQNVTFRCDPISEHNRLYWYRQTLGQGPEFLTYFQNEAQLEKSRLLSDRFSAERPKGSFSTLEIQRTEQGDSAMYLCASSIRQATTDTQYFGPGTRLTVL.